What follows describes a single T cell receptor beta chain. Original methodology: Amplification from reference gene primers served as the basis for estimated nucleated cell counts. Repertoires were generated with immunoSEQ multiplex PCR, while TCRdb's copy carries only in-frame clones and drops some. The DNA gave D and trimming, while V, J and clone size come from that table. Of over 130,000 clones detected, around 90% appear once; the ten largest clones hold 9.5% to 11%. The sample belongs to a study of blood T cell repertoires in COVID-19. Germline CDR1 and CDR2: SNHLY and FYNNEI. The V end lost 6 bases, the J end lost 7 bases, and 18 bases lay between the germline ends. This CDR3 is built from 14 residues.

The chain couples TRBV2 to TRBJ1-1; perhaps TRBD1 as D (6 bases). This receptor was identified in a woman older than 75 with acute or convalescent COVID-19. Sample: peripheral blood. CDR3 loop: CASRVTGRGGEAFF. Written as DNA, the CDR3 is TGTGCCAGCAGAGTTACAGGGAGAGGTGGTGAAGCTTTCTTT.